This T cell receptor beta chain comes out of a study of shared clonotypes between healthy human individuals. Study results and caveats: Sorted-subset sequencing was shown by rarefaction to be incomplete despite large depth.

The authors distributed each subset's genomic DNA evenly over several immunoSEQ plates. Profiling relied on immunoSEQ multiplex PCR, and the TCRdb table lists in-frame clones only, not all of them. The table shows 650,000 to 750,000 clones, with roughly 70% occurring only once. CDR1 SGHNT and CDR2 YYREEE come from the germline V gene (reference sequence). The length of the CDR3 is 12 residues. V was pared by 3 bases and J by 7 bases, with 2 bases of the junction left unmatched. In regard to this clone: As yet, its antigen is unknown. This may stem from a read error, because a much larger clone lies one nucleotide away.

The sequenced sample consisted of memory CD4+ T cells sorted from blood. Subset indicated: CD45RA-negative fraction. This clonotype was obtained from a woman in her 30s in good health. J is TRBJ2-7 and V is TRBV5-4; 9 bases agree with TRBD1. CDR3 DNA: TGTGCCAGCAGCTGGGACAGGGAGGAGCAGTACTTC. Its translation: CASSWDREEQYF.